This T cell receptor (beta chain) was observed in a study of blood T cells in healthy people across ages (dated by TCRdb to 2013 to 2016). Concerning the study at large: In model experiments, roughly one uniquely barcoded TCR beta cDNA molecule per two T cells was captured by template switching. Donors of different ages were randomly distributed across sequencing lanes to avoid experimental bias. Using the same blood draw, the study looked at two additional independent replicas of 1 million unique cDNA reads for two donors, one aged 18 to 30 and the other aged 80 or older. Age-related changes in TCR beta repertoire diversity were measured in the study by deep sequencing normalized with unique cDNA molecular identifiers. Donors were grouped into four age groups: young (average roughly 17 years), middle-aged (roughly 37), aged (62) and long-lived (approximately 78). The study at large found these results: Because donor CMV infection status was unknown, age-related changes in expanded clonotypes were potentially confounded. Compared with the aged group, the long-lived group had more naive CD4+ T cells, fewer expanded clones and increased TCR diversity, suggesting age selection. Because profiling used bulk unsorted PBMCs, naive and antigen-experienced compartments could not be compared conclusively. Total diversity estimates from one million sequenced T cells were considered lower bounds and underestimates. Observed TCR beta diversity per million T cells fell roughly linearly with age, and a significant reduction was already apparent by age about 38. A strong correlation was found between observed TCR beta diversity and the percentage of naive T cells measured by flow cytometry.

Including cysteine and phenylalanine, the CDR3 has 15 amino acids. CDR3 DNA is the only sequence kept; it has 45 bases, read in frame from the first base. Trimming takes 5 bases off V and 5 bases off J; junction bases not matched to a gene: 11. From the germline V gene (reference sequence), CDR1 is MNHNY and CDR2 is SVGAGI. The library was built by means of 5' RACE. Sequenced on an Illumina HiSeq 2500. A second PCR of roughly 7 to 11 cycles was run with a J-beta primer mix and a sample-barcoded 5' primer. A unique molecular identifier was introduced onto each TCR beta cDNA molecule by a template-switch 5' adaptor carrying 12 random nucleotides. Each sample yielded at least 3 million CDR3-containing paired-end reads. The Mint cDNA synthesis kit, primed by a TRBC-specific oligonucleotide, was used to synthesize first-strand cDNA from all RNA. Following uracil-DNA glycosylase treatment, all cDNA underwent a first 18-cycle PCR with the universal primers M1SS and BC2_uni_R. The authors' pipeline ran thus. Normalization of each sample was performed by random selection of 1 million high-quality reads, each carrying a distinct molecular identifier. Instead of being binned into consensus sequences, reads with shared molecular identifiers were discarded. MiTCR, with a Q25 quality threshold and the strictest error-elimination algorithm, was used for CDR3 identification, clonotype clustering and error correction. A nonparametric unseen species model with Euler transformation was used to estimate lower-bound total TCR beta diversity. Using fastp at Q25 and MiXCR, TCRdb reprocessed the public reads and kept productive beta chains. CDR3 protein duplicates are merged, each entry listing the most common genes and DNA. These V and J calls originate from TCRdb's pipeline instead of the authors' own analysis. This sample gives hundreds of thousands of distinct CDR3 sequences in total; roughly 64% of them show up just once. The top ten clones comprise 20% to 25% of the sample.

With respect to this clonotype: Its target antigen remains unknown. No qualities accompany the bases; no much larger clone lies one base away.

Systemically healthy Caucasian individuals from Russia, 39 in total and aged about 6 to 100 years, were included as donors. Each donor gave about 11 milliliters of peripheral blood, drawn into EDTA-treated Vacutainer tubes. Ficoll-Paque density-gradient centrifugation was used to isolate PBMCs, with at least 6.5 million per sample. Total RNA, at least 6 micrograms per sample, was extracted from PBMCs with Trizol reagent. Naive CD45RAhigh/CD27high T cell percentages were measured by flow cytometry on a PBMC aliquot from every donor. Specimen: blood. This receptor was obtained from a man aged 25 to 40 in good health. This chain is built from TRBV6-6 and TRBJ2-5; 7 bases in between match TRBD1. For the CDR3, the sequence is CASSGQATRRETQYF. DNA sequence: TGTGCCAGCAGTGGACAGGCGACCCGACGGGAGACCCAGTACTTC.